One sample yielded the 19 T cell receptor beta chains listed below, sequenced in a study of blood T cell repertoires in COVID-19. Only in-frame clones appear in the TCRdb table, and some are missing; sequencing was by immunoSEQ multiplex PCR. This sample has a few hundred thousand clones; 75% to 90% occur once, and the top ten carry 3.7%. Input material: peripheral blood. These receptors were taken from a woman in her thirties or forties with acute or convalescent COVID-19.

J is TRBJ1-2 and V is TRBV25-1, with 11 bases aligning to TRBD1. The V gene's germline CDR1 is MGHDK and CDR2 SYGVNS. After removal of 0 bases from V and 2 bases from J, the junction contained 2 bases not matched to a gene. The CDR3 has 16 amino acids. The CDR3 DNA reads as TGTGCCAGCAGTGAATACTGGACAGGGGGCAACTATGGCTACACCTTC. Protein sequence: CASSEYWTGGNYGYTF.

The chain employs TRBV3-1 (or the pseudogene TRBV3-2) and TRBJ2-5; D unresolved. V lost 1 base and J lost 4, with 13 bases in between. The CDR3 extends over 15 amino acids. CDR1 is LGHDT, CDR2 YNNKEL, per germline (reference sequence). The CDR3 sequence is CASSQANFNAETQYF. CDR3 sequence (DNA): TGTGCCAGCAGCCAAGCTAACTTCAATGCAGAGACCCAGTACTTC.

The CDR3 region is CAWRLSGSTNEKLFF. The CDR3 DNA reads as TGTGCCTGGAGGCTGTCCGGGTCAACTAATGAAAAACTGTTTTTT. The V gene is TRBV30, the J gene TRBJ1-4; D call uncertain. V lost 3 bases and J 0 bases, leaving 11 bases between the germline ends. Germline CDR1 reads GTSNPN; CDR2 reads SVGIG (reference sequence). This CDR3 has 15 amino acids.

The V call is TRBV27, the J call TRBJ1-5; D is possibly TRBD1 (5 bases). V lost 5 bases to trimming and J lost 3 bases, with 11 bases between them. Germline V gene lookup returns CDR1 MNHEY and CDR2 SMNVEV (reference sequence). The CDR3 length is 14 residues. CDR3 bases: TGTGCCAGCAGTGGGGACTTCCTCAATCAGCCCCAGCATTTT. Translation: CASSGDFLNQPQHF.

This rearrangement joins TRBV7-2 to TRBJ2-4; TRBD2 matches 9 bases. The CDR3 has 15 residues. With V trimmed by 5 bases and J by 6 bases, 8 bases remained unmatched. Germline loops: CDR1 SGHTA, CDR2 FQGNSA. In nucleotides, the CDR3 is TGTGCCAGCAGCCCCCGGACTAGCGATTTAAACATTCAGTACTTC. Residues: CASSPRTSDLNIQYF.

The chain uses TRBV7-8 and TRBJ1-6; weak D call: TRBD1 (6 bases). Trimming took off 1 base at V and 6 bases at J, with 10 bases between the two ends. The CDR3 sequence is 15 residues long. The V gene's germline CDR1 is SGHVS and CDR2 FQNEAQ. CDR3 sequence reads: CASSLVGRGNSPLHF. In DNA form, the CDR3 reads TGTGCCAGCAGCTTAGTTGGCAGGGGTAATTCACCCCTCCACTTT.

As DNA, the CDR3 is TGTGCCAGCAATTCTGTCGGGGACTCTGGAAACACCATATATTTT. Protein product: CASNSVGDSGNTIYF. The chain recombines TRBV9 with TRBJ1-3; D call uncertain. Germline CDR1 SGDLS, CDR2 YYNGEE. Between the trimmed V and J ends, which lost 6 bases and 0 bases, there was a span of 13 bases. The length of the CDR3 is 15 residues.

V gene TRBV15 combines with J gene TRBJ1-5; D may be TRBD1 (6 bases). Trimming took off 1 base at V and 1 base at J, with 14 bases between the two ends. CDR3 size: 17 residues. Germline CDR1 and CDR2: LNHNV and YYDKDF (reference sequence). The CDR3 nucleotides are TGTGCCACCAGCAGAGGGGACACCGGCGTGAGCAATCAGCCCCAGCATTTT. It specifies CATSRGDTGVSNQPQHF.

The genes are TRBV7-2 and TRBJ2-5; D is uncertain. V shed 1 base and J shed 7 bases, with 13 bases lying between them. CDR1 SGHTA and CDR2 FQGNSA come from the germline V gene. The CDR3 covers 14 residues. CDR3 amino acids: CASSLGIAIGTQYF. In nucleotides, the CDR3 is TGTGCCAGCAGCTTAGGGATAGCAATAGGGACCCAGTACTTC.

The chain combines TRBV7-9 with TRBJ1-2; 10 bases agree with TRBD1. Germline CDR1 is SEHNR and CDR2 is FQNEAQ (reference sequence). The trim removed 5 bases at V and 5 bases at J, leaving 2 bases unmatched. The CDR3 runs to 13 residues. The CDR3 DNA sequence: TGTGCCAGCAGCCCGGGACAGGGGTATGGCTACACCTTC. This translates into CASSPGQGYGYTF.

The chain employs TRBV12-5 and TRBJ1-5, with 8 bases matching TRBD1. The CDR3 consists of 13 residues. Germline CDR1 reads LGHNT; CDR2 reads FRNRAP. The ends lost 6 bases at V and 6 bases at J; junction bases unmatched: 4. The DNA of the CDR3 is TGTGCTAGTGGGACAGGGGCAGGTCAGCCCCAGCATTTT. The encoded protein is CASGTGAGQPQHF.

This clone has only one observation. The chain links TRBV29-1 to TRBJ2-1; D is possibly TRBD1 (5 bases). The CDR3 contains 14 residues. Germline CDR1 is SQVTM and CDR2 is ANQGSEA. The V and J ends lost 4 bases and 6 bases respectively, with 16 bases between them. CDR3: CSVADDSFGNEQFF. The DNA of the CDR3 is TGCAGCGTTGCGGATGACAGTTTCGGCAATGAGCAGTTCTTC.

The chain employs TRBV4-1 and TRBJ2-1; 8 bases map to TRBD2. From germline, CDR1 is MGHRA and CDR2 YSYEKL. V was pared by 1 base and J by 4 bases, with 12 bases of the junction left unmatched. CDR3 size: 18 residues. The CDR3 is CASSQGGVSGGDYNEQFF. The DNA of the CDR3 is TGCGCCAGCAGCCAAGGAGGTGTGTCGGGGGGGGATTACAATGAGCAGTTCTTC.

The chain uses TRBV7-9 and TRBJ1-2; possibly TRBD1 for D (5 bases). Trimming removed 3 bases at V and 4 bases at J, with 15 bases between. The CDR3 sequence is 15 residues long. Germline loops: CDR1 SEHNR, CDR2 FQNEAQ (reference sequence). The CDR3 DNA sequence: TGTGCCAGCAGCTTCCACTCGACAGTTACCTATGGCTACACCTTC. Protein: CASSFHSTVTYGYTF. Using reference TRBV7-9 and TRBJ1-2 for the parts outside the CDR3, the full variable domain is DTGVSQNPRHKITKRGQNVTFRCDPISEHNRLYWYRQTLGQGPEFLTYFQNEAQLEKSRLLSDRFSAERPKGSFSTLEIQRTEQGDSAMYLCASSFHSTVTYGYTFGSGTRLTVV.

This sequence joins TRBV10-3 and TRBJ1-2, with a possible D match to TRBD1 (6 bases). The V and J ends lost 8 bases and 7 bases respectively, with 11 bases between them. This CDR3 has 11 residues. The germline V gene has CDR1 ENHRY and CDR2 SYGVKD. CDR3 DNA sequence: TGTGCCATCTTTAGGGGGGGTGGCTACACCTTC. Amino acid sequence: CAIFRGGGYTF.

The CDR3: CASSFNSLGEQYV. The CDR3 nucleotides are TGTGCCAGCAGCTTCAACTCCCTAGGCGAGCAGTACGTC. The chain links TRBV7-9 to TRBJ2-7, with D hard to call. CDR1 SEHNR and CDR2 FQNEAQ come from the germline V gene (reference sequence). Trimming stripped 3 bases from V and 6 bases from J, with 12 bases between. This CDR3 spans 13 amino acids.

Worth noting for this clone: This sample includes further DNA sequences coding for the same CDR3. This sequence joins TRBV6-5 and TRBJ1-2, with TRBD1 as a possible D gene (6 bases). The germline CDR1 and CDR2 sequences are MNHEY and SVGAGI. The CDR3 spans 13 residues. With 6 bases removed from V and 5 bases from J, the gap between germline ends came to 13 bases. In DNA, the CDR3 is TGTGCCAGCAGCTCCACAGGGTTGTATGGCTACACCTTC. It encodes CASSSTGLYGYTF.

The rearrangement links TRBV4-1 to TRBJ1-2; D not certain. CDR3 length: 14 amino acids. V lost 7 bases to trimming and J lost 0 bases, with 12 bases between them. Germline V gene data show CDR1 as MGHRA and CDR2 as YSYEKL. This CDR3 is CASTLGESNYGYTF. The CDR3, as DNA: TGCGCCAGCACCCTAGGAGAGTCTAACTATGGCTACACCTTC.

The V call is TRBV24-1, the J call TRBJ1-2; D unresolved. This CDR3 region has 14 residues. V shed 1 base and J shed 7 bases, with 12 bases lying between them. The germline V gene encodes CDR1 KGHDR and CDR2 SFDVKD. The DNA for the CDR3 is TGTGCCACCAGTGATTTTCGGGTAGAAGGTGGCTACACCTTC. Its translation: CATSDFRVEGGYTF.